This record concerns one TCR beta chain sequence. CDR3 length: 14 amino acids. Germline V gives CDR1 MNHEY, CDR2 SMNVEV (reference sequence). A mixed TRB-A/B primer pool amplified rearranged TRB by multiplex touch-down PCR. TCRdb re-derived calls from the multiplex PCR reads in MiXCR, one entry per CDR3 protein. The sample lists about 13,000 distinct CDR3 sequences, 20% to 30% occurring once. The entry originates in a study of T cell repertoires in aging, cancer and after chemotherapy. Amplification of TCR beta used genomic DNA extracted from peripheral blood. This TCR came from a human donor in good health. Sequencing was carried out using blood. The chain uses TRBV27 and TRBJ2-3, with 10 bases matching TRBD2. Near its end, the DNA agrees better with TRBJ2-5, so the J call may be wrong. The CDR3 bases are TGTGCCATACGTCAGCGGGGGGGAGAAGAGACCCAGTACTTC. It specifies CAIRQRGGEETQYF.